A selection of T cell receptor beta chains follows, all from one sample in a study of vaccination effects on CD4 cells after COVID-19. Method: immunoSEQ multiplex PCR; TCRdb's copy keeps in-frame clones and lacks some. Counted here are roughly 25,000 clones, 74% occurring once; the ten biggest clones make up around 3.5%. Their cognate antigens are unknown. Sequenced here: CD4+ T cells from PBMCs cultured with SARS-CoV-2 spike peptides, sampled before COVID-19 vaccination. These TCRs come from a human donor who received a COVID-19 vaccine. CDR3s include the opening cysteine and the closing phenylalanine or tryptophan. D genes are given only for firm matches. Clone size is not always given. Where it is, it says once, few, many or a class for expanded clones.

V gene,J gene,CDR3 length,D gene,clone size,CDR3 protein,CDR3 DNA
TRBV7-9,TRBJ1-6,16,TRBD1,medium-sized,CASSGRGQGSHSPLHF,TGTGCCAGCAGCGGCAGGGGACAGGGGAGCCATTCACCCCTCCACTTT
TRBV14,TRBJ2-7,15,TRBD1,-,CASSHFGQGVHEQYF,TGTGCCAGCAGCCATTTCGGACAGGGGGTCCACGAGCAGTACTTC
TRBV27,TRBJ2-7,15,TRBD2,-,CASRTVLAGAYEQYF,TGTGCCAGCAGAACCGTCCTAGCGGGAGCTTACGAGCAGTACTTC
TRBV2,TRBJ2-2,14,-,few,CASSEGFNTGELFF,TGTGCCAGCAGTGAAGGTTTTAACACCGGGGAGCTGTTTTTT
TRBV5-8,TRBJ1-5,17,-,-,CASSLHGQGRRLQPQHF,TGTGCCAGCAGCTTACATGGGCAGGGGCGCAGACTGCAGCCCCAGCATTTT
TRBV5-1,TRBJ1-1,13,-,-,CASSLDKATEAFF,TGCGCCAGCAGCTTGGACAAGGCCACTGAAGCTTTCTTT
TRBV14,TRBJ2-1,16,TRBD1,few,CASSQIPGQGDNEQFF,TGTGCCAGCAGCCAAATCCCGGGACAGGGGGATAACGAGCAGTTCTTC
TRBV11-2,TRBJ1-3,15,TRBD1,-,CASSTGTGGGNTIYF,TGTGCTAGCAGCACCGGGACAGGGGGTGGAAACACCATATATTTT
TRBV6-5,TRBJ1-6,15,TRBD1,-,CASTQTGGPNSPLHF,TGTGCCAGCACCCAAACAGGGGGCCCAAATTCACCCCTCCACTTT
TRBV11-2,TRBJ2-7,14,TRBD1,-,CASSLDRTSYEQYF,TGTGCCAGCAGCTTGGACAGGACATCCTACGAGCAGTACTTC
TRBV3-1/TRBV3-2,TRBJ2-3,15,-,-,CASSQDSVGTDTQYF,TGTGCCAGCAGCCAAGATAGCGTCGGCACAGATACGCAGTATTTT
TRBV2,TRBJ2-1,12,-,-,CASRDFNLHEFF,TGTGCCAGCAGGGACTTCAACCTACACGAGTTCTTC
TRBV9,TRBJ2-7,16,TRBD2,-,CASSDGTSGSKYEQYF,TGTGCCAGCAGCGATGGGACTAGCGGGAGTAAATACGAGCAGTACTTC
TRBV19,TRBJ2-7,14,-,-,CASSDPSKPYEQYF,TGTGCCAGTAGTGACCCTAGTAAACCCTACGAGCAGTACTTC
TRBV5-1,TRBJ2-5,15,-,-,CASSPGHSRGETQYF,TGCGCCAGCAGCCCCGGACACTCCCGGGGGGAGACCCAGTACTTC
TRBV11-2,TRBJ1-2,15,-,-,CASSLVGTTNYGYTF,TGTGCCAGCAGCTTAGTGGGGACAACTAACTATGGCTACACCTTC
TRBV4-2,TRBJ1-1,14,TRBD1,few,CASSTDRRGTEAFF,TGTGCCAGCTCAACGGACAGGCGCGGAACTGAAGCTTTCTTT
TRBV11-2,TRBJ2-7,12,-,-,CASSQWGYEQYF,TGTGCCAGCAGCCAGTGGGGCTACGAGCAGTACTTC
TRBV25-1,TRBJ2-2,13,-,-,CASSRLNTGELFF,TGTGCCAGCAGCAGACTAAACACCGGGGAGCTGTTTTTT
TRBV18,TRBJ1-1,18,TRBD1,-,CASSPFPGQGGENTEAFF,TGTGCCAGCTCACCATTTCCGGGACAGGGAGGAGAGAACACTGAAGCTTTCTTT
TRBV6-5,TRBJ2-7,11,-,-,CASSDQYEQYF,TGTGCCAGCAGCGACCAGTACGAGCAGTACTTC
TRBV5-1,TRBJ2-5,17,TRBD2,-,CASSPTSGRVRGETQYF,TGCGCCAGCAGCCCGACTAGCGGGAGGGTGCGGGGAGAGACCCAGTACTTC
TRBV25-1,TRBJ1-1,14,TRBD1,-,CASRAAGGATEAFF,TGTGCCAGCAGGGCAGCAGGGGGGGCCACTGAAGCTTTCTTT
TRBV11-3,TRBJ2-5,13,TRBD2,-,CASSWTSVETQYF,TGTGCCAGCAGCTGGACTAGCGTCGAGACCCAGTACTTC
TRBV18,TRBJ1-2,14,-,-,CASSPPDFPDGYTF,TGTGCCAGCTCACCACCGGATTTTCCGGATGGCTACACCTTC
TRBV29-1,TRBJ2-2,14,TRBD2,-,CSVKRGASTGELFF,TGCAGCGTCAAGCGGGGGGCGAGCACCGGGGAGCTGTTTTTT
TRBV5-4,TRBJ1-2,12,TRBD1,-,CASSLSDRGVIF,TGTGCCAGCAGCTTGTCCGACAGGGGGGTCATCTTC
TRBV18,TRBJ2-3,15,-,-,CASSRAADSTDTQYF,TGTGCCAGCTCACGGGCGGCAGATAGCACAGATACGCAGTATTTT
TRBV5-4,TRBJ2-3,17,TRBD2,-,CASSFKTSGSVRDTQYF,TGTGCCAGCAGCTTTAAGACTAGCGGGAGTGTTAGAGATACGCAGTATTTT
TRBV5-5,TRBJ2-7,15,TRBD1,once,CASSQGQGGNYEQYF,TGTGCCAGCAGCCAAGGACAGGGAGGAAACTACGAGCAGTACTTC
TRBV6-5,TRBJ1-6,15,-,once,CASSYGWQGKSPLHF,TGTGCCAGCAGTTACGGTTGGCAGGGGAAATCACCCCTCCACTTT
TRBV6-6,TRBJ2-1,10,-,few,CASRDNEQFF,TGTGCCAGCAGAGACAATGAGCAGTTCTTC
TRBV2,TRBJ1-2,14,TRBD1,few,CASSSRDRHYGYTF,TGTGCCAGCTCCTCCCGGGACAGACACTATGGCTACACCTTC
TRBV6-1,TRBJ2-1,14,TRBD2,-,CASSETSGYNEQFF,TGTGCCAGCAGTGAGACTAGCGGGTACAATGAGCAGTTCTTC
TRBV6-4,TRBJ2-2,13,-,medium-sized,CASSVTGTGELFF,TGTGCCAGCTCTGTTACAGGCACCGGGGAGCTGTTTTTT
TRBV10-3,TRBJ1-3,12,TRBD1,-,CAARQGGNTIYF,TGTGCCGCCCGACAGGGGGGAAACACCATATATTTT
TRBV5-1,TRBJ2-2,15,-,-,CASSFFGSGTGELFF,TGCGCCAGCAGCTTCTTCGGCTCCGGGACCGGGGAGCTGTTTTTT